The next 15 T cell receptor beta chains were all read from a single sample in a study of shared clonotypes between healthy human individuals. TCRdb's table, derived via immunoSEQ multiplex PCR, lists solely in-frame clones and lacks some. The sample yields over 1.5 million clones, around 98% seen once. Sequencing was carried out using naive CD4+ T cells sorted from blood. Subset indicated: CD45RA+ positively selected. These receptor sequences come from a man younger than 45 in good health.

The chain uses TRBV2 and TRBJ2-1, with 14 bases that match TRBD2. The CDR3 length is 16 residues. Germline CDR1 SNHLY, CDR2 FYNNEI. With 3 bases clipped from V and 7 bases from J, the junction kept 5 bases outside the gene matches. DNA for the CDR3: TGTGCCAGCAGTGAGCCCTGGACTAGCGGGAGGAATGAGCAGTTCTTC. It specifies CASSEPWTSGRNEQFF.

The chain recombines TRBV5-1 with TRBJ2-5; 12 nucleotides line up with TRBD2. J was trimmed by 3 bases and V by 2 bases; bases with no gene match: 5. This CDR3 has 16 residues. Germline V gene lookup returns CDR1 SGHRS and CDR2 YFSETQ. The CDR3 sequence is CASSFSRLAGEETQYF. CDR3 coding DNA: TGCGCCAGCAGCTTTTCGCGACTAGCGGGAGAAGAGACCCAGTACTTC.

This chain joins TRBV18 and TRBJ2-1; TRBD2 agrees at 12 bases. After removal of 2 bases from V and 5 bases from J, the junction contained 7 bases not matched to a gene. CDR3 size: 17 residues. Germline V CDR1 and CDR2: KGHSH, LQKENI. The DNA for the CDR3 is TGTGCCAGCTCACCAACCACACTAGCGGGAGGCCACAATGAGCAGTTCTTC. This sequence encodes CASSPTTLAGGHNEQFF. Filled out from reference TRBV18 and TRBJ2-1, the complete variable domain reads NAGVMQNPRHLVRRRGQEARLRCSPMKGHSHVYWYRQLPEEGLKFMVYLQKENIIDESGMPKERFSAEFPKEGPSILRIQQVVRGDSAAYFCASSPTTLAGGHNEQFFGPGTRLTVL.

The V gene is TRBV7-9, the J gene TRBJ1-3; 8 bases map to TRBD1. This CDR3 spans 17 amino acids. CDR1 and CDR2 (germline): SEHNR, FQNEAQ (reference sequence). Trimming at V came to 3 bases and at J to 5 bases, leaving 12 bases not matched to a gene. The CDR3 DNA is TGTGCCAGCAGCTTGGACGGGGGGACAGGTTTCAGAAACACCATATATTTT. Protein: CASSLDGGTGFRNTIYF.

The chain employs TRBV10-3 and TRBJ2-1; D remains ambiguous. This CDR3 is 16 amino acids long. CDR1 ENHRY and CDR2 SYGVKD come from the germline V gene. V lost 0 bases, J lost 0 bases, and 9 bases lay in between. CDR3 region: CAISESIGGSYNEQFF. CDR3 nucleotides: TGTGCCATCAGTGAGTCGATTGGTGGCTCCTACAATGAGCAGTTCTTC.

Here the CDR3 reads CASSFYPGLAGGTDTQYF. Written as DNA, the CDR3 is TGCGCCAGCAGCTTCTATCCGGGACTAGCGGGGGGGACAGATACGCAGTATTTT. This chain uses TRBV4-3 with TRBJ2-3; 16 bases match TRBD2. The CDR3 has 18 amino acids. V shed 5 bases and J 3 bases; nucleotides not matched to a gene: 8. Germline V gene lookup returns CDR1 LGHNA and CDR2 YSLEER.

The genes are TRBV29-1 and TRBJ2-1, with D hard to call. The germline CDR1 and CDR2 sequences are SQVTM and ANQGSEA. The CDR3 has 13 amino acids. V lost 4 bases, J lost 5 bases, and 12 bases lay in between. The CDR3 DNA reads as TGCAGCGTTGTCGCTTCTTTGAACAATGAGCAGTTCTTC. This translates into CSVVASLNNEQFF.

The chain recombines TRBV7-2 with TRBJ2-7, with TRBD2 matching 7 bases. Per germline, CDR1 SGHTA and CDR2 FQGNSA. The CDR3 sequence is 14 residues long. Unmatched junction bases numbered 10, after V lost 7 bases and J lost 4 bases. The CDR3 DNA reads TGTGCCAGCACTGCGACTAGCTCGGCTTACGAGCAGTACTTC. Protein: CASTATSSAYEQYF.

V is TRBV10-3 and J is TRBJ2-3; D tentatively fits TRBD1 or TRBD2 (5 bases each). CDR1 and CDR2 from the germline V gene are ENHRY and SYGVKD. The V end lost 8 bases, the J end lost 7 bases, and 16 bases lay between the germline ends. This CDR3 has 13 amino acids. The CDR3 bases are TGTGCCATCGGGGACCACGGGACGAATACGCAGTATTTT. Translating gives CAIGDHGTNTQYF.

The chain links TRBV6-1 to TRBJ2-1; D may be TRBD2 (5 bases). This CDR3 has 11 amino acids. Germline-derived CDR1 and CDR2 are MNHNS and SASEGT. V was clipped by 5 bases and J by 11 bases, with 10 bases between them. In DNA, the CDR3 is TGTGCCAGCAGTTTGGGGAGCAAGCAGTTCTTC. Protein: CASSLGSKQFF.

V usage is TRBV5-1 and J usage is TRBJ1-3, with 8 bases matching TRBD1. Germline CDR1 SGHRS, CDR2 YFSETQ. CDR3 length: 17 residues. The ends lost 4 bases at V and 0 bases at J; junction bases unmatched: 9. CDR3 sequence: CASSPGTGSLSGNTIYF. The CDR3 DNA sequence: TGCGCCAGCAGCCCCGGGACAGGATCACTCTCTGGAAACACCATATATTTT.

V is TRBV29-1 and J is TRBJ2-3; no firm D call. Germline V CDR1 and CDR2: SQVTM, ANQGSEA. The CDR3 is made up of 13 amino acids. V was trimmed by 4 bases and J by 0 bases, leaving 8 bases between them. CDR3 sequence reads: CSVVRTSTDTQYF. The DNA of the CDR3 is TGCAGCGTTGTGCGAACTAGCACAGATACGCAGTATTTT.

This chain uses TRBV7-6 with TRBJ2-2; D not resolved. This CDR3 contains 12 residues. Germline V gene data show CDR1 as SGHVS and CDR2 as FNYEAQ. Trimming took off 8 bases at V and 7 bases at J, with 11 bases between the two ends. The CDR3 loop is CASRLRVGELFF. DNA of the CDR3: TGTGCCAGCCGCCTAAGGGTCGGGGAGCTGTTTTTT.

The chain carries TRBV7-9 and TRBJ1-1; D remains ambiguous. The CDR3 sequence is 13 residues long. The germline gives CDR1 SEHNR, CDR2 FQNEAQ (reference sequence). Trimming removed 5 bases at V and 9 bases at J, with 16 bases between. The DNA of the CDR3 is TGTGCCAGCAGCCCACCGGGGAGCTTTCAAGCTTTCTTT. Its translation is CASSPPGSFQAFF.

This chain uses TRBV29-1 with TRBJ1-5; D unresolved. CDR1 and CDR2 (germline): SQVTM, ANQGSEA. The length of the CDR3 is 14 residues. Trimming cost V 2 bases and J 7 bases, with 15 bases left between them. DNA for the CDR3: TGCAGCGTTGAAAGTGGACTAGCGGGGCAGCCCCAGCATTTT. Translation: CSVESGLAGQPQHF.